The clone carrying this TCR beta chain was counted only a few times. The sample is drawn from a study of identical twins. TCRdb recomputed calls from the 5' RACE reads with MiXCR, one row per CDR3 protein. The sample holds some 790,000 distinct CDR3 sequences; roughly 20% are singletons and the top ten take over 10%. Per the germline V gene, CDR1 is DFQATT and CDR2 is SNEGSKA (reference sequence). Trimming took off 2 bases at V and 0 bases at J, with 8 bases between the two ends. The CDR3 covers 14 residues. The donor group consisted entirely of healthy Caucasians. These same data were also listed under a study on T cells expressing NK-cell markers. That report adds: The dominant NKG2C+ clonotypes represented about 1.0-7.5% of CD8+ T cells in about six donors.

This clonotype originated in a woman in her late teens or twenties in good health. The chain recombines TRBV20-1 with TRBJ1-5; D not certain. What was sequenced was PBMCs. The CDR3: CSARTRYSNQPQHF. DNA of the CDR3: TGCAGTGCTAGAACTCGCTATAGCAATCAGCCCCAGCATTTT.